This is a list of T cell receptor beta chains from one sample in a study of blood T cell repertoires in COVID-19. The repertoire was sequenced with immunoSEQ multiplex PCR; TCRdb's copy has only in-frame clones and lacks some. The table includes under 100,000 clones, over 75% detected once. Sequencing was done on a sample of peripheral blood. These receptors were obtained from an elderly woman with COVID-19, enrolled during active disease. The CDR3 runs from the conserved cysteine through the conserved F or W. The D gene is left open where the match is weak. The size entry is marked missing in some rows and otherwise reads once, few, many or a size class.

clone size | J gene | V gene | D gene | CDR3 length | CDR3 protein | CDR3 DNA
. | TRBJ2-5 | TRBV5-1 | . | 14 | CASSLEAGLETQYF | TGCGCCAGCAGCTTGGAGGCAGGGTTGGAGACCCAGTACTTC
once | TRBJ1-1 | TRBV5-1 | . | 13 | CASSLGGGTEAFF | TGCGCCAGCAGCTTAGGCGGGGGCACTGAAGCTTTCTTT
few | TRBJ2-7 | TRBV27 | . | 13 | CASSSYGSYEQYF | TGTGCCAGCAGTTCCTACGGTTCATACGAGCAGTACTTC
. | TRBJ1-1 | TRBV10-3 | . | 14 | CATIDPARETEAFF | TGTGCCACCATTGATCCGGCGCGGGAAACTGAAGCTTTCTTT
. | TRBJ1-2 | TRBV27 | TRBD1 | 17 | CASSLWAGGADNRGYTF | TGTGCCAGCAGTTTATGGGCAGGGGGCGCGGATAATAGGGGCTACACCTTC
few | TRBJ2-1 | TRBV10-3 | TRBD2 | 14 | CAIRAGGLYNEQFF | TGTGCCATCAGAGCGGGAGGGCTCTACAATGAGCAGTTCTTC
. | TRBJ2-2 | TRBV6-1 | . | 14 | CASNIRDTTGELFF | TGTGCCAGCAATATCCGGGACACCACCGGGGAGCTGTTTTTT
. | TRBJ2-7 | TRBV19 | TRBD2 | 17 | CASRTSGSMVGRYEQYF | TGTGCCAGCCGGACTAGCGGGAGTATGGTTGGTCGATACGAGCAGTACTTC
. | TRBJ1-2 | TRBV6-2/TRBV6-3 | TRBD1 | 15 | CASSGNRGLRYGYTF | TGTGCCAGCAGTGGAAACAGGGGGCTGAGGTATGGCTACACCTTC
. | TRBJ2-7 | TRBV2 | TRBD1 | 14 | CASRPTGAPYEQYF | TGTGCCAGCAGGCCGACAGGGGCCCCCTACGAGCAGTACTTC
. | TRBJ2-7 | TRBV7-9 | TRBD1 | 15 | CASSSQGALAYEQYF | TGTGCCAGCAGCTCACAGGGGGCACTCGCCTACGAGCAGTACTTC
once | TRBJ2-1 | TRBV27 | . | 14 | CASSPGYTYNEQFF | TGTGCCAGCAGCCCCGGTTATACTTACAATGAGCAGTTCTTC
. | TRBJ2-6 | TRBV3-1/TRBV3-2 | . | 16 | CASSQETGSGANVLTF | TGTGCCAGCAGCCAGGAAACAGGCTCTGGGGCCAACGTCCTGACTTTC
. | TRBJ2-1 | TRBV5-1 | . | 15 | CASSLVDSSYNEQFF | TGCGCCAGCAGCTTGGTTGACAGCTCCTACAATGAGCAGTTCTTC
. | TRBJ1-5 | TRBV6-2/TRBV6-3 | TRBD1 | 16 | CASSWTGKFSNQPQHF | TGTGCCAGCAGCTGGACAGGGAAGTTCAGCAATCAGCCCCAGCATTTT
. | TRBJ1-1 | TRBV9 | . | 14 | CASSAAGMATEAFF | TGTGCCAGCAGCGCCGCGGGGATGGCCACTGAAGCTTTCTTT
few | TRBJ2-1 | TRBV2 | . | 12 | CASRVDSNEQFF | TGTGCCAGCAGGGTAGATTCCAATGAGCAGTTCTTC
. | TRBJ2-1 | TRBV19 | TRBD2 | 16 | CASRSLGGTRYNEQFF | TGTGCCAGTAGGTCCCTGGGTGGGACTAGGTACAATGAGCAGTTCTTC
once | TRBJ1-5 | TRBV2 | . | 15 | CASSGQVGRNQPQHF | TGTGCCAGCAGTGGACAGGTTGGACGCAATCAGCCCCAGCATTTT
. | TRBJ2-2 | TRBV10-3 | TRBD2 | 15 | CATRTSGSGSGELFF | TGTGCCACGCGGACTAGCGGGAGCGGATCCGGGGAGCTGTTTTTT
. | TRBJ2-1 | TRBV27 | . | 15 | CASSLRGSSYNEQFF | TGTGCCAGCAGTTTGCGGGGAAGCTCCTACAATGAGCAGTTCTTC
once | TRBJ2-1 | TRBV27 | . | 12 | CASKAMAAEQFF | TGTGCCAGCAAGGCGATGGCGGCTGAGCAGTTCTTC
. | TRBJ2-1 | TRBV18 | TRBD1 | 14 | CASSPTTGTNEQFF | TGTGCCAGCTCACCAACGACAGGGACCAATGAGCAGTTCTTC
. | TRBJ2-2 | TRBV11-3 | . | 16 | CASSKSTGYDTGELFF | TGTGCCAGCAGCAAATCCACAGGGTACGACACCGGGGAGCTGTTTTTT
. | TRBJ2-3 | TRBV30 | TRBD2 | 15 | CAWSVAGDLTDTQYF | TGTGCCTGGAGTGTAGCGGGGGACCTCACAGATACGCAGTATTTT